One T cell receptor (beta chain) is described in this entry. This clonotype was picked up a small number of times. Its binding antigen is unknown. The sample holds no much larger clone one base away, and base qualities are not on file. This sample was sequenced with an Illumina HiSeq 2500. TCR beta libraries were prepared by quantitative 5'-RACE with molecular barcodes. Per the source publication's procedure: To identify disease-linked TCR variants, a new computational method was used, one built on a probabilistic model of VDJ rearrangement. The public reads were reprocessed in TCRdb via fastp at Q25 and MiXCR, keeping in-frame beta chains. Rows with one shared CDR3 protein collapse into an entry with the most common genes and DNA. These V and J calls derive from TCRdb rather than the authors' analysis. Recorded for this sample are 210,000 or so distinct CDR3 sequences; roughly 25% of them occurred a single time. Roughly 6.7% of the sample goes to the ten largest clones.

Trimming takes 6 bases off V and 6 bases off J; junction bases not matched to a gene: 12. The CDR3 runs 15 residues from the cysteine to the phenylalanine. The only DNA kept is the CDR3, 45 bases in frame from the first base. The germline V gene (reference sequence) specifies DFQATT as CDR1 and SNEGSKA as CDR2. This sample is part of a study of CD8 T cells in ankylosing spondylitis (dated by TCRdb to the late 2010s). Study-level background: To find TCR variants linked to disease, the study profiled T cell receptor beta repertoires in ankylosing spondylitis patients and healthy donors. The whole study cohort included 95 to 130 healthy donors and 25 ankylosing spondylitis patients. Peripheral blood was sampled, and synovial fluid was also collected from ankylosing spondylitis patients.

General findings and caveats noted by the study authors: A CD8+ phenotype was shown by the disease-linked clones, which were found at relatively low frequencies in peripheral blood. The disease-linked clones were reported to be significantly enriched in matched synovial fluid samples from ankylosing spondylitis patients. Some motif variants had previously been reported in the synovial fluid and blood of reactive arthritis patients, which suggests shared mechanisms of disease initiation. A TCR beta motif of 7 or 8 highly homologous amino acid variants appeared characteristic of blood from ankylosing spondylitis patients.

The sequenced material came from blood, either unsorted or a sorted T cell fraction (not recorded which). The receptor's source is a male donor with ankylosing spondylitis or in good health (not recorded which). The chain employs TRBV20-1 and TRBJ2-5; 11 of the junction bases match TRBD1. The CDR3 corresponds to CSAAPWTGGDKTQYF. The DNA is as follows: TGCAGTGCAGCCCCGTGGACAGGGGGCGACAAGACCCAGTACTTC.